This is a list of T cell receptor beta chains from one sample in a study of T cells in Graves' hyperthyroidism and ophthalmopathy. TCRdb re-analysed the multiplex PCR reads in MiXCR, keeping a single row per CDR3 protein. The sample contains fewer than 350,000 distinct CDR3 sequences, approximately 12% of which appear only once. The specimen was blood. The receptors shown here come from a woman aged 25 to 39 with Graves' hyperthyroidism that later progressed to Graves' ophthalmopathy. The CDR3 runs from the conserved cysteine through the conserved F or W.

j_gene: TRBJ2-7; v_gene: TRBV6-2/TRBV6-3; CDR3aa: CASRGVMASSSYEQYF
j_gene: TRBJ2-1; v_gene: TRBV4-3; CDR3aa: CASSQVKWDGRGNEQFF
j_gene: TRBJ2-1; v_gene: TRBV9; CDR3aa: CASSVLGSPYVYEQFF
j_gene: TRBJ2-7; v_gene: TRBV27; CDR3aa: CASGTGSYEQYF
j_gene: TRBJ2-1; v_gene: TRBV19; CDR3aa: CASSIRPGGFNEQFF
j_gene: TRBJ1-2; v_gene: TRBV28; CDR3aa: CASSLGTPPNYGYTF
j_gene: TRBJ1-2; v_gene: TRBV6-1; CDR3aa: CASRIPGQTGYTF
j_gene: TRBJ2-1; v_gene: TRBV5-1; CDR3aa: CASSLWRAGNNEQFF
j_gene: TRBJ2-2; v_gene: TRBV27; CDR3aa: CASRGALNTGELFF
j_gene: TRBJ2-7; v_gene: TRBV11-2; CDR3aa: CASSLDFGTGSYEQYF
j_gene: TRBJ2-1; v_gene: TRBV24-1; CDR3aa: CATSDAQGGSYNEQFF
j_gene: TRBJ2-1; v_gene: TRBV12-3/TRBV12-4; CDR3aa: CASRFLAGGHNEQFF
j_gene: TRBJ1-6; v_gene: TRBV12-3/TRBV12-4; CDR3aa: CASSRQGSSPLHF
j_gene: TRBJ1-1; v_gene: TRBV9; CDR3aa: CASSVVGGAWDTEAFF